These 30 T cell receptor beta chains came from one sample sequenced in a study of PD-1 blockade in classical Hodgkin lymphoma. Profiled with immunoSEQ multiplex PCR; TCRdb holds only in-frame clones, not every one. The table records some 26,000 clones, over 80% of them present only once. Time point meaning: cycle 4 day 1 (C4D1), after more than five weeks of nivolumab. Every patient experienced relapse after autologous stem cell transplantation, and brentuximab vedotin exposure varied. From thawed PBMCs, CD4+ T cells were purified using magnetic negative selection. The sequencing used CD4+ T cells from blood, collected before the fourth cycle of nivolumab. The source is a human donor with classical Hodgkin lymphoma.

The rearrangement joins TRBV29-1 to TRBJ1-1; possible D gene TRBD1, 6 bases. The CDR3 length is 14 residues. V lost 2 bases and J 0 bases, leaving 10 bases between the germline ends. The germline V gene encodes CDR1 SQVTM and CDR2 ANQGSEA. The CDR3 nucleotides read TGCAGCGTTGAAATTACAGGGATGAACACTGAAGCTTTCTTT. Amino acids: CSVEITGMNTEAFF.

In the case of this clone: The sample contains more than one DNA sequence encoding this CDR3. CDR3 sequence reads: CASSLGGVREKLFF. CDR3 DNA: TGTGCCAGCAGTTTAGGGGGGGTAAGGGAAAAACTGTTTTTT. V usage is TRBV28 and J usage is TRBJ1-4, with D possibly matching TRBD1 (5 bases). The CDR3 runs to 14 residues. CDR1 MDHEN and CDR2 SYDVKM come from the germline V gene. V was clipped by 2 bases and J by 8 bases, with 12 bases between them.

This chain uses TRBV7-9 with TRBJ2-1; 8 bases agree with TRBD2. J lost 7 bases, V lost 4 bases, and 3 bases had no gene match. Germline CDR1 reads SEHNR; CDR2 reads FQNEAQ (reference sequence). The CDR3 totals 13 residues. CDR3 sequence (DNA): TGTGCCAGCAGCTCTATAGCGGGGAATGAGCAGTTCTTC. Amino acids: CASSSIAGNEQFF.

This chain joins TRBV27 and TRBJ2-1; D might be TRBD1 or TRBD2, each matching 5 bases. Germline V gives CDR1 MNHEY, CDR2 SMNVEV (reference sequence). Trimming shortened V by 3 bases and J by 7 bases, and 16 bases separated the two germline ends. This CDR3 has 15 residues. The CDR3 is CASSFPMRGLNEQFF. The CDR3 nucleotides read TGTGCCAGCAGTTTCCCGATGAGGGGTTTAAATGAGCAGTTCTTC.

The chain carries TRBV7-9 and TRBJ2-3, with no clear D. CDR3 length: 12 residues. With 2 bases removed from V and 4 bases from J, the gap between germline ends came to 4 bases. Germline CDR1 is SEHNR and CDR2 is FQNEAQ (reference sequence). The CDR3 region is CASSLTADTQYF. The CDR3 DNA reads TGTGCCAGCAGCTTAACAGCAGATACGCAGTATTTT.

The V and J genes are TRBV28 and TRBJ2-7; TRBD1 aligns across 9 bases. With 6 bases clipped from V and 2 bases from J, the junction kept 5 bases outside the gene matches. The CDR3 spans 14 residues. Looked up from germline, CDR1 is MDHEN and CDR2 is SYDVKM. CDR3 loop: CASRNGDRAYEQYF. The CDR3 nucleotides read TGTGCCAGCAGAAACGGGGACAGGGCCTACGAGCAGTACTTC.

The J gene is TRBJ2-3, the V gene TRBV7-9; either TRBD1 or TRBD2 may supply D (5 bases each). The germline gives CDR1 SEHNR, CDR2 FQNEAQ (reference sequence). The CDR3 is made up of 18 amino acids. Trimming took off 5 bases at V and 6 bases at J, with 27 bases between the two ends. The CDR3 DNA reads as TGTGCCAGCAGCCAACCGTTTCGTGGGGTTTGGGGGACGGATACGCAGTATTTT. The encoded protein is CASSQPFRGVWGTDTQYF.

In its sample, this clone was seen a few times. The chain combines TRBV7-2 with TRBJ1-1; D unclear. Deletions cut 0 bases from V and 8 bases from J, with 13 bases between. The CDR3 totals 14 residues. Germline V gene lookup returns CDR1 SGHTA and CDR2 FQGNSA. CDR3 loop: CASSLALSRGEAFF. CDR3 in DNA: TGTGCCAGCAGCTTAGCGCTATCTCGCGGGGAAGCTTTCTTT.

This clone was found once. The chain combines TRBV6-5 with TRBJ2-7; 7 positions agree with TRBD2. J was trimmed by 7 bases and V by 5 bases; bases with no gene match: 8. Germline V CDR1 and CDR2: MNHEY, SVGAGI. This CDR3 has 13 amino acids. The CDR3 nucleotides are TGTGCCAGCAGTAGCCCGGGGGGAAGGGAGCAGTACTTC. This translates into CASSSPGGREQYF.

The chain carries TRBV5-4 and TRBJ2-1; 8 bases line up with TRBD2. This CDR3 contains 15 residues. Germline V lookup: CDR1 SGHNT, CDR2 YYREEE (reference sequence). V gave up 4 bases and J gave up 8 bases; unmatched junction bases: 11. Written as DNA, the CDR3 is TGTGCCAGCAGCGGGGGGCAGCGGGGGAGGTATGAGCAGTTCTTC. It translates to CASSGGQRGRYEQFF.

This chain joins TRBV11-2 and TRBJ1-1, with 7 positions matching TRBD1. The ends lost 5 bases at V and 5 bases at J; junction bases unmatched: 2. Germline V lookup: CDR1 SGHAT, CDR2 FQNNGV. The CDR3 length is 12 residues. CDR3 bases: TGTGCCAGCAGCCACAGGGGTACTGAAGCTTTCTTT. Translating gives CASSHRGTEAFF.

This chain uses TRBV5-1 with TRBJ2-5; no clear D gene. The CDR3 has 15 residues. Looked up from germline, CDR1 is SGHRS and CDR2 is YFSETQ. The V end lost 0 bases, the J end lost 5 bases, and 14 bases lay between the germline ends. This chain's CDR3 is CASSLGASRGETQYF. The CDR3 coding sequence is TGCGCCAGCAGCTTGGGGGCGAGTCGTGGTGAGACCCAGTACTTC.

In the case of this clone: At one of its ends the junction is not consistent with the germline gene, which may arise from a read error. The CDR3 loop reads CASSLGANAEAFF. In DNA form, the CDR3 reads TGTGCCAGCAGCTTGGGGGCGAACGCTGAAGCTTTCTTT. This rearrangement joins TRBV7-3 to TRBJ1-1; maybe TRBD1 (6 bases). The germline V gene has CDR1 SGHTA and CDR2 FQGTGA. There are 13 residues in the CDR3.

Comment on this clone: Sequence at one end of the junction differs from germline and may be a read error. This chain joins TRBV11-3 and TRBJ2-1; no firm D call. CDR3 length equals 12 residues. Germline CDR1 SGHNT, CDR2 YENEEA. This CDR3 reads CASSLEDGEQFF. The DNA for the CDR3 is TGTGCCAGCAGCCTAGAAGACGGGGAGCAGTTCTTC.

The V gene is TRBV19, the J gene TRBJ2-7; either TRBD1 or TRBD2 may supply D (5 bases each). The germline gives CDR1 LNHDA, CDR2 SQIVND (reference sequence). V was shortened by 3 bases and J by 2 bases, with 14 bases between the two germline ends. The CDR3 length is 15 residues. The CDR3 DNA reads TGTGCCAGTAGTATTGGGGGTATGAAGACCTACGAGCAGTACTTC. Translating gives CASSIGGMKTYEQYF.

This rearrangement joins TRBV18 to TRBJ2-7; 10 bases align to TRBD1. The V and J ends lost 4 bases and 4 bases, in that order; junction bases with no gene match: 4. CDR1 and CDR2 from the germline V gene are KGHSH and LQKENI. This CDR3 region has 14 residues. CDR3 DNA: TGTGCCAGCTCACTAGGGACAGGGGAATACGAGCAGTACTTC. It translates to CASSLGTGEYEQYF. Drawing the rest from reference TRBV18 and TRBJ2-7, the complete variable domain is NAGVMQNPRHLVRRRGQEARLRCSPMKGHSHVYWYRQLPEEGLKFMVYLQKENIIDESGMPKERFSAEFPKEGPSILRIQQVVRGDSAAYFCASSLGTGEYEQYFGPGTRLTVT.

This chain links TRBV19 with TRBJ1-4; no clear D gene. Per germline, CDR1 LNHDA and CDR2 SQIVND (reference sequence). Trimming cost V 6 bases and J 15 bases, with 14 bases left between them. The CDR3 has 11 amino acids. The CDR3 bases are TGTGCCAGTAGCCTAAGGTGGAATGTGTTTTTT. Its protein is CASSLRWNVFF.

This clone was detected only a few times. The genes are TRBV4-2 and TRBJ1-1, with TRBD1 matching over 8 bases. Germline V gene data show CDR1 as LGHNA and CDR2 as YNFKEQ. The V segment lost 0 bases and the J segment 5 bases; nucleotides outside the gene matches: 5. The CDR3 is 15 residues long. CDR3 amino acids: CASSQEGQVDTEAFF. The CDR3 DNA sequence: TGTGCCAGCAGCCAAGAGGGACAGGTCGATACTGAAGCTTTCTTT.

V usage is TRBV10-3 and J usage is TRBJ2-1, with a tentative D call TRBD1 (5 bases). The CDR3 contains 15 residues. Deletions cut 7 bases from V and 6 bases from J, with 19 bases between. Looked up from germline, CDR1 is ENHRY and CDR2 is SYGVKD. The CDR3 DNA reads as TGTGCCATCACCCTCGACAGTAATGTTGGCAATGAGCAGTTCTTC. The encoded protein is CAITLDSNVGNEQFF.

This chain uses TRBV28 with TRBJ1-4; tentative D call: TRBD1 (5 bases). Germline V lookup: CDR1 MDHEN, CDR2 SYDVKM. The CDR3 runs 15 residues. The V gene lost 7 bases and the J gene lost 5 bases, with 17 bases spanning the gap. CDR3 in DNA: TGTGCCAGCACCCCTTCGGGGGGTAGGAATGAAAAACTGTTTTTT. It codes for CASTPSGGRNEKLFF.

CDR3 sequence: CASSTPGTGVYEQYF. The CDR3 DNA follows: TGTGCCAGCAGCACCCCGGGGACAGGGGTTTACGAGCAGTACTTC. The V and J genes are TRBV21-1 and TRBJ2-7; the table's D call, TRBD1, has no DNA check behind it. TRBV21-1 is classified as a pseudogene. CDR3 length equals 15 residues.

The chain is built from TRBV5-1 and TRBJ2-1; TRBD2 aligns across 14 bases. The CDR3 is 15 residues long. Per the germline V gene, CDR1 is SGHRS and CDR2 is YFSETQ. V lost 2 bases and J lost 8; bases outside the gene matches: 3. CDR3 nucleotides: TGCGCCAGCAGCTTAGGACTAGCGGGGGGTGATGAGCAGTTCTTC. It encodes CASSLGLAGGDEQFF.

In this sample, this clone turned up a few times. The chain couples TRBV2 to TRBJ2-1, with 8 bases aligning to TRBD2. The CDR3 spans 14 residues. Germline values: CDR1 SNHLY, CDR2 FYNNEI. The ends lost 4 bases at V and 15 bases at J; junction bases unmatched: 14. The CDR3 spells CASSGTTSGGAWFF. The CDR3 bases are TGTGCCAGCAGTGGAACTACTTCCGGGGGGGCGTGGTTCTTC.

This clone was seen more than once but under ten times. This chain's CDR3 is CASSLVPSGGSSYNEQFF. CDR3 nucleotide sequence: TGTGCCAGCAGCTTAGTCCCTAGCGGGGGGTCATCCTACAATGAGCAGTTCTTC. The chain is built from TRBV7-2 and TRBJ2-1; 11 nucleotides align to TRBD2. Germline CDR1 SGHTA, CDR2 FQGNSA. The CDR3 covers 18 residues. Trimming cost V 1 base and J 1 base; bases outside gene matches: 6.

The rearrangement links TRBV18 to TRBJ2-1; D perhaps matches TRBD2 (6 bases). V gave up 4 bases and J gave up 3 bases, with 19 bases separating them. The CDR3 runs to 17 residues. Looked up from germline, CDR1 is KGHSH and CDR2 is LQKENI. Here the CDR3 reads CASSLYRPGLYYNEQFF. The CDR3 DNA reads TGTGCCAGCTCACTTTACCGACCGGGACTGTACTACAATGAGCAGTTCTTC.

This clone was seen only a few times. The V and J genes are TRBV2 and TRBJ2-7; weak D call: TRBD1 (6 bases). The V and J ends lost 4 bases and 4 bases respectively, with 20 bases between them. The CDR3 is 16 residues long. The V gene's germline CDR1 is SNHLY and CDR2 FYNNEI. The CDR3 DNA follows: TGTGCCAGCAGTGGGACGGAACTCTGGGGGCTTTACGAGCAGTACTTC. Translating gives CASSGTELWGLYEQYF.

This clone was picked up one time. The chain carries TRBV7-2 and TRBJ1-2; the D is unclear. Trimming stripped 7 bases from V and 8 bases from J, with 23 bases between. Germline CDR1 reads SGHTA; CDR2 reads FQGNSA. CDR3 length: 15 residues. This CDR3 reads CASKNEPGGIGGYTF. CDR3 DNA: TGTGCCAGCAAAAATGAACCCGGTGGAATAGGGGGCTACACCTTC.

V and J are TRBV2 and TRBJ2-5; 8 bases fit TRBD1. V lost 3 bases, J lost 5 bases, and 5 bases stayed unmatched. The CDR3 covers 14 residues. Germline values: CDR1 SNHLY, CDR2 FYNNEI. As DNA, the CDR3 is TGTGCCAGCAGTGAGGACAGGGTACGGGAGACCCAGTACTTC. Encoded protein: CASSEDRVRETQYF.

The chain is built from TRBV7-2 and TRBJ2-5; D remains ambiguous. This CDR3 spans 15 amino acids. Per germline, CDR1 SGHTA and CDR2 FQGNSA. Trimming took 2 bases from V and 4 from J, leaving 14 bases between them. The CDR3 protein is CASSLSVWARETQYF. DNA of the CDR3: TGTGCCAGCAGCTTATCGGTCTGGGCTCGAGAGACCCAGTACTTC.

V usage is TRBV5-1 and J usage is TRBJ1-2, with 7 positions matching TRBD1. Germline CDR1 and CDR2: SGHRS and YFSETQ. This CDR3 is built from 14 residues. J lost 6 bases, V lost 4 bases, and 9 bases had no gene match. CDR3 loop: CASSGDSRRDGYTF. CDR3 nucleotide sequence: TGCGCCAGCAGCGGGGACAGCCGTAGGGATGGCTACACCTTC. The variable domain in full, with the rest retrieved from reference TRBV5-1 and TRBJ1-2, is KAGVTQTPRYLIKTRGQQVTLSCSPISGHRSVSWYQQTPGQGLQFLFEYFSETQRNKGNFPGRFSGRQFSNSRSEMNVSTLELGDSALYLCASSGDSRRDGYTFGSGTRLTVV.